A single sample gave rise to the 23 T cell receptor beta chains below, sequenced in a study of shared clonotypes between healthy human individuals. Assay used: immunoSEQ multiplex PCR; TCRdb lists only in-frame clones, some missing. Counted here are 1,500,000 or so clones, 98% occurring once; the ten biggest clones make up 0.36%. Sequencing was done on a sample of naive CD4+ T cells sorted from blood. The subset denotes: CD45RA+ positively selected. These receptors were taken from a man younger than 45 in good health.

The J gene is TRBJ1-1, the V gene TRBV6-6, with no clear D. CDR3 length equals 13 residues. The ends were cut back, 8 bases at V and 1 base at J, with 11 bases in the middle. Germline CDR1 reads MNHNY; CDR2 reads SVGAGI (reference sequence). CDR3 sequence reads: CASGRGSNTEAFF. Here the CDR3 DNA reads TGTGCCAGCGGGCGCGGTTCGAACACTGAAGCTTTCTTT.

This chain links TRBV5-1 with TRBJ2-3, with D possibly matching TRBD2 (5 bases). V was shortened by 3 bases and J by 2 bases, with 13 bases between the two germline ends. Per germline, CDR1 SGHRS and CDR2 YFSETQ. CDR3 length: 15 residues. The CDR3: CASSSGGLSTDTQYF. Here the CDR3 DNA reads TGCGCCAGCAGCTCCGGCGGGCTTTCCACAGATACGCAGTATTTT. The full variable domain, with the rest looked up from reference TRBV5-1 and TRBJ2-3, is KAGVTQTPRYLIKTRGQQVTLSCSPISGHRSVSWYQQTPGQGLQFLFEYFSETQRNKGNFPGRFSGRQFSNSRSEMNVSTLELGDSALYLCASSSGGLSTDTQYFGPGTRLTVL.

In the case of this clone: Germline is not matched at one junction end, which may reflect a read error. The sample contains more than one DNA sequence encoding this CDR3. This chain connects TRBV6-6 to TRBJ1-2; 11 nucleotides agree with TRBD1. The CDR3 is 14 amino acids. CDR1 MNHNY and CDR2 SVGAGI come from the germline V gene (reference sequence). CDR3 DNA: TGTGCCAGCAGTTACTCGGACAGGGGGCCTGGCTACACTTTC. Its protein is CASSYSDRGPGYTF.

CDR3 DNA sequence: TGCGCCAGCAGCCCCCCGACTAGCGGGACCCCCTACGAGCAGTACTTC. Encoded protein: CASSPPTSGTPYEQYF. The chain uses TRBV5-1 and TRBJ2-7, with 11 bases lining up with TRBD2. Unmatched junction bases numbered 8, after V lost 4 bases and J lost 2 bases. CDR1 is SGHRS and CDR2 is YFSETQ in the germline V gene. CDR3 length equals 16 residues.

This chain joins TRBV6-5 and TRBJ2-5; 7 nucleotides align to TRBD2. The CDR3 has 15 residues. V gave up 4 bases and J gave up 4 bases; unmatched junction bases: 9. The V gene's germline CDR1 is MNHEY and CDR2 SVGAGI. CDR3 protein: CASSWVGGNGETQYF. Written as DNA, the CDR3 is TGTGCCAGCAGTTGGGTCGGGGGGAATGGAGAGACCCAGTACTTC.

The genes are TRBV7-8 and TRBJ2-7; 8 bases map to TRBD1. CDR1 is SGHVS, CDR2 FQNEAQ, per germline. V shed 5 bases, J shed 6 bases, and the junction held 6 bases outside the gene matches. This CDR3 region has 13 residues. The CDR3: CASSPGGAPEQYF. The DNA of the CDR3 is TGTGCCAGCAGCCCAGGGGGCGCCCCCGAGCAGTACTTC.

The J gene is TRBJ1-1, the V gene TRBV18, with D unclear. V lost 1 base and J lost 4, with 10 bases in between. The CDR3 totals 14 residues. Germline loops: CDR1 KGHSH, CDR2 LQKENI. The CDR3 is CASSPLGGFTEAFF. CDR3 coding DNA: TGTGCCAGCTCACCACTTGGAGGGTTCACTGAAGCTTTCTTT.

About this clone: At the DNA level, this CDR3 is encoded by other sequences in the same sample as well. The CDR3 bases are TGTGCCAGCAGATCACCGGGACAGGGTTACGAGCAGTACTTC. This translates into CASRSPGQGYEQYF. The V and J genes are TRBV6-5 and TRBJ2-7, with 9 nucleotides matching TRBD1. This CDR3 has 14 amino acids. V was pared by 6 bases and J by 4 bases, with 7 bases of the junction left unmatched. Looked up from germline, CDR1 is MNHEY and CDR2 is SVGAGI.

CDR3 region: CASAGGEKLFF. The CDR3 bases are TGTGCCAGCGCGGGGGGTGAAAAACTGTTTTTT. The rearrangement uses TRBV6-5 and TRBJ1-4, with a possible D match to TRBD1 (5 bases). The germline V and J ends were trimmed by 8 bases and 7 bases, with 8 bases remaining between them. The CDR3 sequence is 11 residues long. Germline CDR1 is MNHEY and CDR2 is SVGAGI.

The chain uses TRBV2 and TRBJ2-3, with TRBD2 matching 11 bases. CDR3 length equals 19 residues. The V and J ends lost 1 base and 1 base, in that order; junction bases with no gene match: 10. From germline, CDR1 is SNHLY and CDR2 FYNNEI. The CDR3 DNA sequence: TGTGCCAGCAGTGAAGGGCCGCCGGGACTAGCGGTTGGCACAGATACGCAGTATTTT. Encoded protein: CASSEGPPGLAVGTDTQYF.

The chain couples TRBV29-1 to TRBJ2-3; possibly TRBD2 for D (6 bases). Trimming cost V 3 bases and J 8 bases, with 12 bases left between them. Germline CDR1 is SQVTM and CDR2 is ANQGSEA. The CDR3 has 12 amino acids. CDR3 sequence reads: CSVEGGEATQYF. In DNA form, the CDR3 reads TGCAGCGTTGAGGGGGGAGAGGCTACGCAGTATTTT.

The rearrangement uses TRBV6-1 and TRBJ2-7; D possibly corresponds to TRBD2 (6 bases). Trimming shortened V by 3 bases and J by 6 bases, and 12 bases separated the two germline ends. This CDR3 is built from 13 residues. Germline values: CDR1 MNHNS, CDR2 SASEGT. The CDR3 region is CASSDIARGEQYF. The CDR3, as DNA: TGTGCCAGCAGTGACATCGCGCGGGGCGAGCAGTACTTC.

J is TRBJ2-3 and V is TRBV7-2, with TRBD2 as a possible D gene (5 bases). The germline V gene has CDR1 SGHTA and CDR2 FQGNSA. CDR3 length equals 15 residues. The ends were cut back, 3 bases at V and 3 bases at J, with 13 bases in the middle. As DNA, the CDR3 is TGTGCCAGCAGCTTCCGGAGGACTTGGACAGATACGCAGTATTTT. Amino acids: CASSFRRTWTDTQYF.

The chain carries TRBV15 and TRBJ1-5; 8 nucleotides align to TRBD1. The CDR3 is made up of 15 amino acids. CDR1 and CDR2 from the germline V gene are LNHNV and YYDKDF (reference sequence). The V segment lost 5 bases and the J segment 8 bases; nucleotides outside the gene matches: 11. The CDR3 bases are TGTGCCACCAGCTTAGACAGGGGAAGGATCAAGCCCCAGCATTTT. Its protein is CATSLDRGRIKPQHF.

The chain couples TRBV19 to TRBJ2-3, with D possibly matching TRBD1 (5 bases). The CDR3 sequence is 14 residues long. Trimming stripped 6 bases from V and 2 bases from J, with 12 bases between. Germline V gene sequence: CDR1 LNHDA, CDR2 SQIVND (reference sequence). This CDR3 is CASSQQGITDTQYF. Written as DNA, the CDR3 is TGTGCCAGTAGCCAGCAGGGTATCACAGATACGCAGTATTTT.

V gene TRBV6-6 combines with J gene TRBJ2-1, with unresolved D. Germline V gene lookup returns CDR1 MNHNY and CDR2 SVGAGI (reference sequence). The CDR3 sequence is 15 residues long. Trimming left V 0 bases short and J 0 bases short, with 6 bases between. This CDR3 is CASSYSPSSYNEQFF. CDR3 nucleotide sequence: TGTGCCAGCAGTTACTCTCCCTCCTCCTACAATGAGCAGTTCTTC.

With respect to this clone: This CDR3 is also generated by other DNA sequences in the sample. This chain joins TRBV5-1 and TRBJ1-1; no clear D. The CDR3 has 13 amino acids. CDR1 and CDR2 from the germline V gene are SGHRS and YFSETQ. V was cut by 2 bases and J by 3 bases, with 8 bases left in between. The CDR3 DNA reads TGCGCCAGCAGCTTAGGAGCTGACACTGAAGCTTTCTTT. Its translation: CASSLGADTEAFF. Together with reference TRBV5-1 and TRBJ1-1, the CDR3 gives the full variable domain: KAGVTQTPRYLIKTRGQQVTLSCSPISGHRSVSWYQQTPGQGLQFLFEYFSETQRNKGNFPGRFSGRQFSNSRSEMNVSTLELGDSALYLCASSLGADTEAFFGQGTRLTVV.

The CDR3 nucleotides are TGTGCCAGCACCGCGAACACTGAAGCTTTCTTT. Translating it yields CASTANTEAFF. The rearrangement links TRBV6-6 to TRBJ1-1, with D unclear. Germline V lookup: CDR1 MNHNY, CDR2 SVGAGI (reference sequence). Deletions cut 7 bases from V and 1 base from J, with 4 bases between. This CDR3 contains 11 residues.

The rearrangement uses TRBV6-1 and TRBJ2-5, with 11 bases identical to TRBD1. The CDR3 has 14 residues. Germline loops: CDR1 MNHNS, CDR2 SASEGT. Trimming at V came to 7 bases and at J to 4 bases, leaving 5 bases not matched to a gene. This CDR3 is CASTLGTGGETQYF. For the CDR3, the DNA is TGTGCCAGCACCCTAGGGACAGGGGGAGAGACCCAGTACTTC.

A word on this clone: This same CDR3 is encoded by further DNA sequences in the sample. The V and J genes are TRBV5-6 and TRBJ2-5, with a weak D call TRBD2 (6 bases). Trimming left V 0 bases short and J 5 bases short, with 11 bases between. From germline, CDR1 is SGHDT and CDR2 YYEEEE. The CDR3 covers 14 residues. The CDR3 DNA sequence: TGTGCCAGCAGCTTGGTGGCGGGATCGGAGACCCAGTACTTC. It specifies CASSLVAGSETQYF.

Of note for this clone: Other DNA sequences in the sample encode the same CDR3. V and J are TRBV5-4 and TRBJ1-3; no clear D. Germline assignment: CDR1 SGHNT and CDR2 YYREEE (reference sequence). Trimming cost V 2 bases and J 1 base, with 1 base left between them. CDR3 length: 12 amino acids. CDR3 in amino acids: CASSLSGNTIYF. CDR3 nucleotides: TGTGCCAGCAGCTTATCTGGAAACACCATATATTTT. Using reference TRBV5-4 and TRBJ1-3 for the parts outside the CDR3, the full variable domain is ETGVTQSPTHLIKTRGQQVTLRCSSQSGHNTVSWYQQALGQGPQFIFQYYREEENGRGNFPPRFSGLQFPNYSSELNVNALELDDSALYLCASSLSGNTIYFGEGSWLTVV.

The chain employs TRBV14 and TRBJ2-7; D assignment may be TRBD1 or TRBD2 (5 bases each). This CDR3 region has 13 residues. CDR1 and CDR2 (germline): SGHDN, FVKESK. Trimming left V 3 bases short and J 5 bases short, with 11 bases between. The CDR3 DNA reads TGTGCCAGCAGCCAGCGCGAGGGGAACGAGCAGTACTTC. It codes for CASSQREGNEQYF.

CDR3: CASSEALTGVNYEQYF. Written as DNA, the CDR3 is TGTGCCAGCAGTGAAGCGCTGACAGGCGTCAACTACGAGCAGTACTTC. The chain couples TRBV6-1 to TRBJ2-7; a possible D gene is TRBD1 (6 bases). Trimming removed 0 bases at V and 3 bases at J, with 15 bases between. This CDR3 is 16 amino acids long. From germline, CDR1 is MNHNS and CDR2 SASEGT.